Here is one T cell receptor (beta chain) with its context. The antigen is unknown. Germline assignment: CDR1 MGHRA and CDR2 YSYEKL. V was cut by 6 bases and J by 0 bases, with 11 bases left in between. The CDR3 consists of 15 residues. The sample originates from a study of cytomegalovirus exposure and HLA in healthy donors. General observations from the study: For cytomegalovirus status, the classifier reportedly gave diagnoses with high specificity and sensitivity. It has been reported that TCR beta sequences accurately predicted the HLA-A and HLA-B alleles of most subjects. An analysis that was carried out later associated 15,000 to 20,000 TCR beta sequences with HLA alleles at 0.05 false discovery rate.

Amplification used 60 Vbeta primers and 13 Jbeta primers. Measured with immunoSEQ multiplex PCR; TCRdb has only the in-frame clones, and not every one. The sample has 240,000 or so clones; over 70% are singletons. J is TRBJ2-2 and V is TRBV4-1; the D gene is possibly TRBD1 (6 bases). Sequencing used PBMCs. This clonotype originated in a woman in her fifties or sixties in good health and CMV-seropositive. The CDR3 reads CASRKQGSNTGELFF. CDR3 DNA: TGCGCCAGCAGGAAACAGGGCTCGAACACCGGGGAGCTGTTTTTT.